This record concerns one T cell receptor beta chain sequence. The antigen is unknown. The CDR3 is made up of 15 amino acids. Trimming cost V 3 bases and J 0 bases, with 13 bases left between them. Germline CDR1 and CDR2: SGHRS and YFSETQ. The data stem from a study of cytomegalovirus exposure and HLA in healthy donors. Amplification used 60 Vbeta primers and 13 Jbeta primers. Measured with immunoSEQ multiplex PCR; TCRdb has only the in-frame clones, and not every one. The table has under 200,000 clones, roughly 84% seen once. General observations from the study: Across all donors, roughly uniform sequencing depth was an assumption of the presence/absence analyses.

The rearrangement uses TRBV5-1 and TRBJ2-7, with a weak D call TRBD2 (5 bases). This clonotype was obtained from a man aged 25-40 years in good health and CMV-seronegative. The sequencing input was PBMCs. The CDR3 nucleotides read TGCGCCAGCAGCTCGCGGCTAGCCCACTCCTACGAGCAGTACTTC. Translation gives CASSSRLAHSYEQYF.